The 25 T cell receptor beta chains reported below all come from one sample, sequenced in a study of vaccination effects on CD4 cells after COVID-19. Antigen-specific CD4+ T cells expanded by the ViraFEST assay with viral peptide pools were then sequenced. Having been cultured for around ten days, the cells underwent CD4+ T cell isolation. Subjects were given two BNT162b2 or mRNA-1273 vaccine doses. These receptors' targets are unknown. This table comes from immunoSEQ multiplex PCR, and its TCRdb copy is limited to in-frame clones, with some not included. The table shows 80,000 to 95,000 clones, with around four fifths occurring only once. The sample here was CD4+ T cells from PBMCs cultured with HCoV-OC43 spike peptides, taken after COVID-19 vaccination. Subset indicated: HCoV-OC43 spike overlapping peptide pool stimulation. Every receptor here comes from a human donor who received a COVID-19 vaccine.

The chain is built from TRBV6-5 and TRBJ1-2, with D tentatively TRBD1 (5 bases). Germline CDR1 is MNHEY and CDR2 is SVGAGI. The CDR3 length is 14 residues. V dropped 7 bases and J dropped 3 bases, with 15 bases sitting between them. CDR3 sequence (DNA): TGTGCCAGCACTTTTCGACAGTCCTACTATGGCTACACCTTC. It is translated as CASTFRQSYYGYTF.

The rearrangement links TRBV7-2 to TRBJ2-5; 8 bases line up with TRBD1. Germline V lookup: CDR1 SGHTA, CDR2 FQGNSA. The length of the CDR3 is 15 residues. The V and J ends lost 5 bases and 0 bases, in that order; junction bases with no gene match: 5. The CDR3 DNA sequence: TGTGCCAGCAGCGACCGACAGGGGTACCAAGAGACCCAGTACTTC. Protein: CASSDRQGYQETQYF.

This clone was recorded only once. The J gene is TRBJ2-3, the V gene TRBV7-8; 10 bases map to TRBD1. Germline V lookup: CDR1 SGHVS, CDR2 FQNEAQ. This CDR3 is 16 amino acids long. The trim removed 5 bases at V and 5 bases at J, leaving 10 bases unmatched. This CDR3 is CASSPPRQGARDTQYF. In nucleotides, the CDR3 is TGTGCCAGCAGCCCACCCCGACAGGGGGCTAGAGATACGCAGTATTTT.

This sequence joins TRBV7-2 and TRBJ2-1; 11 bases fit TRBD2. V was clipped by 2 bases and J by 8 bases; unmatched bases: 5. Germline V lookup: CDR1 SGHTA, CDR2 FQGNSA. This CDR3 region has 15 residues. CDR3 nucleotide sequence: TGTGCCAGCAGCTTAAGGCTAGCGGGGGGCGATGAGCAGTTCTTC. This translates into CASSLRLAGGDEQFF.

The rearrangement uses TRBV6-5 and TRBJ2-5, with D maybe TRBD2 (5 bases). V was trimmed by 2 bases and J by 5 bases, leaving 9 bases between them. There are 13 residues in the CDR3. Germline V gene sequence: CDR1 MNHEY, CDR2 SVGAGI. The CDR3 region has the DNA TGTGCCAGCAGTTACGGTAGGGAGGAGACCCAGTACTTC. This gives the protein CASSYGREETQYF.

V is TRBV18 and J is TRBJ1-6, with TRBD1 as a possible D gene (5 bases). The CDR3 has 14 residues. From germline, CDR1 is KGHSH and CDR2 LQKENI. Trimming left V 3 bases short and J 7 bases short, with 10 bases between. The CDR3 DNA reads as TGTGCCAGCTCACCTCAGGGATTGAATTCACCCCTCCACTTT. It is translated as CASSPQGLNSPLHF.

The CDR3: CASSPQGQGAAHYGYTF. As DNA, the CDR3 is TGTGCCAGCTCACCACAGGGACAGGGGGCCGCTCACTATGGCTACACCTTC. The rearrangement links TRBV18 to TRBJ1-2, with 12 bases lining up with TRBD1. J gave up 3 bases and V 1 base, and 6 bases lay outside the gene matches. The germline V gene has CDR1 KGHSH and CDR2 LQKENI. The CDR3 length is 17 residues.

This CDR3 is CASRVPNYNQPQHF. The DNA of the CDR3 is TGTGCCAGCAGAGTTCCAAACTACAATCAGCCCCAGCATTTT. The chain carries TRBV6-5 and TRBJ1-5, with D hard to call. Germline CDR1 and CDR2: MNHEY and SVGAGI. Trimming stripped 6 bases from V and 3 bases from J, with 12 bases between. This CDR3 is 14 amino acids long.

This clone was observed a single time. This chain links TRBV24-1 with TRBJ1-6; TRBD1 is a possible D gene (5 bases). The CDR3 consists of 14 residues. Germline assignment: CDR1 KGHDR and CDR2 SFDVKD. Trimming took 3 bases from V and 5 from J, leaving 7 bases between them. The CDR3 region has the DNA TGTGCCACCAGTGATACAGGAAATAATTCACCCCTCCACTTT. Encoded protein: CATSDTGNNSPLHF.

V and J are TRBV27 and TRBJ2-7; possibly TRBD1 for D (6 bases). Trimming took 8 bases from V and 0 from J, leaving 17 bases between them. Germline CDR1 is MNHEY and CDR2 is SMNVEV (reference sequence). This CDR3 spans 15 amino acids. The CDR3 loop is CASGTMGHSSYEQYV. For the CDR3, the DNA is TGTGCCAGCGGAACGATGGGACATAGCTCCTACGAGCAGTACGTC.

CDR3 coding DNA: TGTGCCAGCAGCCCGACAGGACAGGCTCAAGAGACCCAGTACTTC. Its translation is CASSPTGQAQETQYF. The gene calls are TRBV4-2 and TRBJ2-5; 7 nucleotides line up with TRBD1. Trimming at V came to 4 bases and at J to 2 bases, leaving 7 bases not matched to a gene. Germline-derived CDR1 and CDR2 are LGHNA and YNFKEQ. The CDR3 is 15 amino acids.

The rearrangement links TRBV6-5 to TRBJ2-1; D is unclear. CDR1 is MNHEY and CDR2 is SVGAGI in the germline V gene. The CDR3 is made up of 15 amino acids. The germline V and J ends were trimmed by 6 bases and 2 bases, with 14 bases remaining between them. For the CDR3, the DNA is TGTGCCAGCAGGGGCTGGGAAGGGCCCTACAATGAGCAGTTCTTC. Protein: CASRGWEGPYNEQFF.

This chain joins TRBV12-3 or TRBV12-4 and TRBJ1-5; D not resolved. Trimming removed 1 base at V and 9 bases at J, with 10 bases between. This CDR3 is 13 amino acids long. CDR3 bases: TGTGCCAGCAGTTTAGTTGAAGTGGGGCCCCAGCATTTT. It encodes CASSLVEVGPQHF.

The V and J genes are TRBV5-1 and TRBJ1-4; no reliable D call. This CDR3 region has 14 residues. CDR1 is SGHRS, CDR2 YFSETQ, per germline. V lost 5 bases, J lost 7 bases, and 15 bases lay in between. CDR3 protein: CASSMDWVIEKLFF. The CDR3 DNA sequence: TGCGCCAGCAGTATGGACTGGGTGATTGAAAAACTGTTTTTT.

This clone showed up just a few times. The rearrangement joins TRBV6-6 to TRBJ1-2, with 10 bases lining up with TRBD1. Germline-derived CDR1 and CDR2 are MNHNY and SVGAGI (reference sequence). This CDR3 has 14 residues. Trimming took 6 bases from V and 4 from J; bases not matched to a gene: 5. For the CDR3, the DNA is TGTGCCAGCAGGGCGAGGGACAGGGGCTATGGCTACACCTTC. Translation: CASRARDRGYGYTF.

V gene TRBV19 combines with J gene TRBJ1-6, with 7 bases fitting TRBD1. This CDR3 region has 14 residues. Germline CDR1 and CDR2: LNHDA and SQIVND (reference sequence). V lost 4 bases and J lost 4; bases outside the gene matches: 1. The CDR3 nucleotides read TGTGCCAGTAGTACAGGGGGTTATAATTCACCCCTCCACTTT. It specifies CASSTGGYNSPLHF.

The chain couples TRBV18 to TRBJ2-3, with a possible D match to TRBD2 (6 bases). V gave up 5 bases and J gave up 6 bases, with 12 bases separating them. CDR1 KGHSH and CDR2 LQKENI come from the germline V gene. The CDR3 has 13 residues. CDR3 sequence reads: CASSGTGPDTQYF. CDR3 nucleotides: TGTGCCAGCTCAGGGACTGGTCCGGATACGCAGTATTTT.

This chain joins TRBV7-9 and TRBJ2-1; D not resolved. The length of the CDR3 is 15 residues. Germline lookup yields CDR1 SEHNR and CDR2 FQNEAQ (reference sequence). Trimming removed 6 bases at V and 0 bases at J, with 12 bases between. In DNA form, the CDR3 reads TGTGCCAGCAGTTCCGTTCCGAGCTCCTACAATGAGCAGTTCTTC. Encoded protein: CASSSVPSSYNEQFF. The whole variable domain, remainder taken from reference TRBV7-9 and TRBJ2-1, is DTGVSQNPRHKITKRGQNVTFRCDPISEHNRLYWYRQTLGQGPEFLTYFQNEAQLEKSRLLSDRFSAERPKGSFSTLEIQRTEQGDSAMYLCASSSVPSSYNEQFFGPGTRLTVL.

This rearrangement joins TRBV6-5 to TRBJ2-2; 13 bases map to TRBD2. Germline V gene lookup returns CDR1 MNHEY and CDR2 SVGAGI. CDR3 length: 16 residues. The J segment lost 6 bases and the V segment lost 4 bases, leaving 5 bases of the junction unmatched. DNA of the CDR3: TGTGCCAGCAGTTTCAGACTAGCGGGGGGCGCCGGGGAGCTGTTTTTT. This translates into CASSFRLAGGAGELFF.

This clone was seen just once. In DNA form, the CDR3 reads TGTGCCATCAGTTCGGGGGCCGCGACCTCACCCCTCCACTTT. Its translation: CAISSGAATSPLHF. The rearrangement uses TRBV10-3 and TRBJ1-6, with D possibly being TRBD1 (6 bases). Germline-derived CDR1 and CDR2 are ENHRY and SYGVKD. CDR3 length: 14 residues. Trimming stripped 5 bases from V and 10 bases from J, with 15 bases between.

This rearrangement joins TRBV5-6 to TRBJ1-1; maybe TRBD1 (6 bases). The germline V gene has CDR1 SGHDT and CDR2 YYEEEE. The CDR3 totals 14 residues. V was trimmed by 2 bases and J by 4 bases, leaving 12 bases between them. The CDR3 loop is CASSFLGGGTEAFF. As DNA, the CDR3 is TGTGCCAGCAGCTTCTTAGGGGGAGGCACTGAAGCTTTCTTT. The whole variable domain, remainder taken from reference TRBV5-6 and TRBJ1-1, is DAGVTQSPTHLIKTRGQQVTLRCSPKSGHDTVSWYQQALGQGPQFIFQYYEEEERQRGNFPDRFSGHQFPNYSSELNVNALLLGDSALYLCASSFLGGGTEAFFGQGTRLTVV.

The J gene is TRBJ1-2, the V gene TRBV28; no firm D call. Trimming pared 5 bases from V and 4 bases from J, leaving 11 bases between. The CDR3 has 13 residues. From germline, CDR1 is MDHEN and CDR2 SYDVKM. CDR3 sequence reads: CASSPPWGYGYTF. Written as DNA, the CDR3 is TGTGCCAGCAGTCCCCCGTGGGGCTATGGCTACACCTTC.

This clone turned up a few times. The chain recombines TRBV14 with TRBJ2-2; TRBD2 is a possible D gene (6 bases). V shed 4 bases and J shed 1 base, with 10 bases lying between them. Germline V CDR1 and CDR2: SGHDN, FVKESK. The CDR3 spans 15 residues. The CDR3 is CASSPWDLNTGELFF. The CDR3 DNA reads TGTGCCAGCAGCCCCTGGGACTTGAACACCGGGGAGCTGTTTTTT.

This chain joins TRBV4-3 and TRBJ1-6; 9 nucleotides match TRBD1. The CDR3 has 14 residues. The V segment lost 4 bases and the J segment 8 bases; nucleotides outside the gene matches: 3. The germline V gene encodes CDR1 LGHNA and CDR2 YSLEER. DNA for the CDR3: TGCGCCAGCAGCCCGGACAGGGGCGATTCACCCCTCCACTTT. Protein sequence: CASSPDRGDSPLHF.

This rearrangement joins TRBV6-5 to TRBJ2-3; TRBD1 matches at 7 bases. V was pared by 7 bases and J by 1 base, with 5 bases of the junction left unmatched. Germline V lookup: CDR1 MNHEY, CDR2 SVGAGI. The CDR3 runs 14 residues. The CDR3 is CASISGGRTDTQYF. DNA of the CDR3: TGTGCCAGCATCTCAGGGGGACGCACAGATACGCAGTATTTT.